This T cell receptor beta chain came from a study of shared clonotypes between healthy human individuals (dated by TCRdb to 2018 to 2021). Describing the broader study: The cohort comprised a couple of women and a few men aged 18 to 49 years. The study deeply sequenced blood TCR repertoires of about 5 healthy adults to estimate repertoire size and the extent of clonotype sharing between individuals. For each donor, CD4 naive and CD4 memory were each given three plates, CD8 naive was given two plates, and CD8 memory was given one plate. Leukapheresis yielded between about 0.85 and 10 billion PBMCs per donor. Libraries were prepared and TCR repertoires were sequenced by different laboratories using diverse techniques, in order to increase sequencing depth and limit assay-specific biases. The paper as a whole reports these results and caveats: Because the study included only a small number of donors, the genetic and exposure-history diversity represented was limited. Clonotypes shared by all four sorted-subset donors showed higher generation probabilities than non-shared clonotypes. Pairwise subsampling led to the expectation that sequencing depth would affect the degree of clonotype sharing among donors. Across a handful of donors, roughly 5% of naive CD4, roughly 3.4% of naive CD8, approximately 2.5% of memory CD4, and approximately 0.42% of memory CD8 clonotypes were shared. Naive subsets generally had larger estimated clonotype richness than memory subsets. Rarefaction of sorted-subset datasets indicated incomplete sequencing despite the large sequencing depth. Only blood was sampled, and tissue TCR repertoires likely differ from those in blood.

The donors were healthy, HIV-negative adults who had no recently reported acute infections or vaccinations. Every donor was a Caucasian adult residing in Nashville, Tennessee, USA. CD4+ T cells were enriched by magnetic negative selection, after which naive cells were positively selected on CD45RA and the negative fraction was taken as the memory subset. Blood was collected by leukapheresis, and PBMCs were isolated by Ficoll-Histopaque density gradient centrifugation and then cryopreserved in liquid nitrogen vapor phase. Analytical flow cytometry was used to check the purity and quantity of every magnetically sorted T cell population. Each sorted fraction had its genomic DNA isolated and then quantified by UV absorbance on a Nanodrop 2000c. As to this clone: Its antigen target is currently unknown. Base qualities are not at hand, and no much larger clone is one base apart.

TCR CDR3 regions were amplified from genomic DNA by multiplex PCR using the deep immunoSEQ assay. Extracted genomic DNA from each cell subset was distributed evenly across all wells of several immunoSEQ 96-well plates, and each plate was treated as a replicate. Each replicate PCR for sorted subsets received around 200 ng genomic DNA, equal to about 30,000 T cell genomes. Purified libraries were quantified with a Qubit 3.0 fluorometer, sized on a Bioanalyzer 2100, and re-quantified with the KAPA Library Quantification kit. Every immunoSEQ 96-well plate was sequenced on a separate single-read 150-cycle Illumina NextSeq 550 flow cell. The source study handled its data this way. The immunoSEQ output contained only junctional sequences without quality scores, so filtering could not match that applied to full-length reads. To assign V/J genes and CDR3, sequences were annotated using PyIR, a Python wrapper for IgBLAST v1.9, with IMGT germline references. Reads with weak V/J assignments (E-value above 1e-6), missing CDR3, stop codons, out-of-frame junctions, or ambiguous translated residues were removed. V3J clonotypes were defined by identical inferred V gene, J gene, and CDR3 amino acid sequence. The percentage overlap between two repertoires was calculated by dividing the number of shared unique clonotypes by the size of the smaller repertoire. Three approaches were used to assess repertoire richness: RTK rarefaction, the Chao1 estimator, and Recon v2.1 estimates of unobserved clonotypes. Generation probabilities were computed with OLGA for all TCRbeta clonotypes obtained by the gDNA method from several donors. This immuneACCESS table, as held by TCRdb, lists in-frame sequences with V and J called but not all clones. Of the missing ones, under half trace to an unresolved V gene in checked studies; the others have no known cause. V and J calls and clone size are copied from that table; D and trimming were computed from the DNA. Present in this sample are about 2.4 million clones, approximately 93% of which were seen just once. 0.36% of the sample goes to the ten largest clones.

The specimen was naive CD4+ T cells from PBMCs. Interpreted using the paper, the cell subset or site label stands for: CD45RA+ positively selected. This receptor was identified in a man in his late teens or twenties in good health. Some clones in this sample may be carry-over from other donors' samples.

In nucleotide form, the sequence is TGTGCCAGCAGTTTACCGAGCGGCAAACCGGGCAATCAGCCCCAGCATTTT. It translates as CASSLPSGKPGNQPQHF. Recombination joined TRBV28 with TRBJ1-5, with the D gene uncertain. As encoded in the germline V gene, CDR1 is MDHEN while CDR2 is SYDVKM. Trimming costs V 2 bases and J 2 bases, and their ends lie 16 bases apart. The CDR3 runs 17 residues from the cysteine to the phenylalanine. Just the 51-base CDR3 DNA is kept, in frame starting at base 1.